This T cell receptor beta chain was recorded in a study of cytomegalovirus exposure and HLA in healthy donors. General observations from the study: TCR beta V- and J-gene trimming, according to a later analysis, was linked to a missense DCLRE1C variant.

Every donor was a healthy person donating bone marrow. Germline V gene sequence: CDR1 PRHDT, CDR2 FYEKMQ (reference sequence). The CDR3 runs to 14 residues. Trimming removed 5 bases at V and 2 bases at J, with 11 bases between. On this clone: Its antigen is not identified.

Amplification used 60 Vbeta primers and 13 Jbeta primers. TCRdb's copy holds only in-frame clones and misses some; the assay was immunoSEQ multiplex PCR. This sample's table has 55,000 or so clones. Specimen: PBMCs. This sequence originates from a woman aged 25 to 45 in good health and CMV-seropositive. The gene calls are TRBV13 and TRBJ2-3, with D possibly TRBD2 on 6 matching bases. CDR3 residues: CASSPSDYTDTQYF. The CDR3 DNA follows: TGTGCCAGCAGCCCCTCGGACTACACAGATACGCAGTATTTT.